Each of the 28 T cell receptor beta chains below was sequenced from the same sample in a study of cytomegalovirus exposure and HLA in healthy donors. It was with 60 Vbeta and 13 Jbeta primers that the PCR ran. TCRdb's table, derived via immunoSEQ multiplex PCR, lists solely in-frame clones and lacks some. The sample includes approximately 190,000 clones, about two thirds seen only once; the top ten take less than 3%. Sequencing was carried out using PBMCs. The receptors were gathered from a man aged 40-50 years in good health and CMV-seropositive.

As regards this clone: The same CDR3 arises from other DNA sequences in this sample as well. V and J are TRBV5-1 and TRBJ1-1; D call uncertain. The germline gives CDR1 SGHRS, CDR2 YFSETQ. The V end lost 2 bases, the J end lost 1 base, and 6 bases lay between the germline ends. This CDR3 spans 13 amino acids. The CDR3 here is CASSFRGNTEAFF. Written as DNA, the CDR3 is TGCGCCAGCAGCTTTCGAGGGAACACTGAAGCTTTCTTT.

This clone was counted once. J is TRBJ2-7 and V is TRBV28; possible D gene TRBD2, 6 bases. Trimming cost V 2 bases and J 6 bases, with 14 bases left between them. Germline CDR1 is MDHEN and CDR2 is SYDVKM. This CDR3 is 14 amino acids long. CDR3 in DNA: TGTGCCAGCAGTTTACCCGGGAAGGAGGGCGAGCAGTACTTC. This gives the protein CASSLPGKEGEQYF.

This clone was observed a handful of times. The chain links TRBV6-5 to TRBJ2-3; TRBD1 agrees at 7 bases. Germline-derived CDR1 and CDR2 are MNHEY and SVGAGI. CDR3 length: 16 residues. Trimming cost V 2 bases and J 3 bases; bases outside gene matches: 8. As DNA, the CDR3 is TGTGCCAGCAGTTACCAATTAGGGGGCGAGACAGATACGCAGTATTTT. Amino acids: CASSYQLGGETDTQYF.

This sequence joins TRBV11-1 and TRBJ1-1, with D unclear. Germline V gene lookup returns CDR1 SGHAT and CDR2 FQDESV (reference sequence). The length of the CDR3 is 13 residues. V was trimmed by 5 bases and J by 4 bases, leaving 11 bases between them. Here the CDR3 reads CASSPNSLTEAFF. DNA of the CDR3: TGTGCCAGCAGCCCGAACTCGCTCACTGAAGCTTTCTTT.

The V and J genes are TRBV29-1 and TRBJ2-1; 9 bases align to TRBD2. This CDR3 spans 14 amino acids. Germline lookup yields CDR1 SQVTM and CDR2 ANQGSEA. Trimming took 3 bases from V and 7 from J; bases not matched to a gene: 7. The CDR3 protein is CSVDKAGGGNEQFF. The DNA for the CDR3 is TGCAGCGTTGACAAAGCGGGGGGTGGGAATGAGCAGTTCTTC.

The V call is TRBV29-1, the J call TRBJ1-2; D is uncertain. V was cut by 1 base and J by 8 bases, with 11 bases left in between. The CDR3 runs to 12 residues. Germline lookup yields CDR1 SQVTM and CDR2 ANQGSEA. CDR3 bases: TGCAGCGTTGAAGGGCAGGTTCGAGGCTACACCTTC. Translation: CSVEGQVRGYTF.

The chain uses TRBV6-1 and TRBJ2-7, with TRBD2 identical over 8 bases. V trimming: 3 bases; J trimming: 3 bases; junction bases outside the gene matches: 7. The CDR3 contains 15 residues. Germline values: CDR1 MNHNS, CDR2 SASEGT. The CDR3 sequence: CASSEVLAARYEQYF. The CDR3 DNA reads TGTGCCAGCAGTGAGGTACTAGCGGCCCGCTACGAGCAGTACTTC.

V gene TRBV6-5 combines with J gene TRBJ2-1, with D maybe TRBD2 (6 bases). The CDR3 is 12 residues long. CDR1 is MNHEY, CDR2 SVGAGI, per germline. V lost 4 bases to trimming and J lost 7 bases, with 8 bases between them. The CDR3 loop is CASSFGGNEQFF. CDR3 sequence (DNA): TGTGCCAGCAGTTTCGGGGGTAATGAGCAGTTCTTC.

The chain joins TRBV5-4 to TRBJ1-4; perhaps TRBD1 as D (5 bases). Germline V lookup: CDR1 SGHNT, CDR2 YYREEE (reference sequence). The CDR3 spans 13 residues. V dropped 3 bases and J dropped 11 bases, with 14 bases sitting between them. This chain's CDR3 is CASSSPPGGKLFF. For the CDR3, the DNA is TGTGCCAGCAGCTCTCCGCCTGGGGGGAAACTGTTTTTT.

The chain joins TRBV4-1 to TRBJ1-5; D ambiguous. The germline V gene has CDR1 MGHRA and CDR2 YSYEKL. Trimming took off 1 base at V and 1 base at J, with 8 bases between the two ends. This CDR3 has 15 residues. The DNA for the CDR3 is TGCGCCAGCAGCCAAGGAGTCGGGAGCAATCAGCCCCAGCATTTT. Translating gives CASSQGVGSNQPQHF.

The chain recombines TRBV5-1 with TRBJ2-1; no clear D gene. The CDR3 contains 14 residues. The V gene lost 0 bases and the J gene lost 7 bases, with 11 bases spanning the gap. The germline CDR1 and CDR2 sequences are SGHRS and YFSETQ. The CDR3 coding sequence is TGCGCCAGCAGCTTGGGTGTCCCCCTGAATGAGCAGTTCTTC. Its protein product is CASSLGVPLNEQFF.

This chain links TRBV7-3 with TRBJ2-6, with 7 bases fitting TRBD1. The CDR3 contains 14 residues. Germline loops: CDR1 SGHTA, CDR2 FQGTGA. The trim removed 0 bases at V and 9 bases at J, leaving 2 bases unmatched. The CDR3 DNA is TGTGCCAGCAGCTTAACGACAGGGTTCAACGTCCTGACTTTC. Translated, it gives CASSLTTGFNVLTF.

This clone was found a few times. The chain is built from TRBV27 and TRBJ1-2; 7 nucleotides match TRBD1. CDR1 is MNHEY and CDR2 is SMNVEV in the germline V gene (reference sequence). The CDR3 is 12 residues long. The V segment lost 8 bases and the J segment 4 bases; nucleotides outside the gene matches: 4. This CDR3 is CASSPGGYGYTF. The CDR3 DNA follows: TGTGCCAGCTCCCCAGGGGGCTATGGCTACACCTTC.

The rearrangement links TRBV29-1 to TRBJ2-2; possibly TRBD2 for D (5 bases). V was shortened by 0 bases and J by 6 bases, with 11 bases between the two germline ends. This CDR3 has 14 residues. The V gene's germline CDR1 is SQVTM and CDR2 ANQGSEA. The CDR3 sequence is CSVEEPLESGELFF. CDR3 bases: TGCAGCGTTGAAGAACCACTAGAGTCCGGGGAGCTGTTTTTT.

The V gene is TRBV12-5, the J gene TRBJ2-1; 9 bases fit TRBD1. With 3 bases clipped from V and 4 bases from J, the junction kept 13 bases outside the gene matches. The CDR3 totals 18 residues. Germline values: CDR1 LGHNT, CDR2 FRNRAP. The CDR3 DNA is TGTGCTAGTGGTTTATTCCCTTTCGGGACAGGGTTTTACAATGAGCAGTTCTTC. It codes for CASGLFPFGTGFYNEQFF.

The genes are TRBV5-6 and TRBJ1-2, with 10 bases matching TRBD1. This CDR3 is 15 amino acids long. V lost 3 bases, J lost 2 bases, and 4 bases stayed unmatched. In germline, CDR1 is SGHDT, CDR2 YYEEEE. This CDR3 reads CASSWTGQGNYGYTF. CDR3 DNA: TGTGCCAGCAGCTGGACGGGACAGGGGAACTATGGCTACACCTTC. Full variable domain (missing parts from reference TRBV5-6 and TRBJ1-2): DAGVTQSPTHLIKTRGQQVTLRCSPKSGHDTVSWYQQALGQGPQFIFQYYEEEERQRGNFPDRFSGHQFPNYSSELNVNALLLGDSALYLCASSWTGQGNYGYTFGSGTRLTVV.

The V gene is TRBV6-1, the J gene TRBJ2-1; 8 nucleotides align to TRBD1. The V and J ends lost 2 bases and 3 bases, in that order; junction bases with no gene match: 9. CDR3 length: 17 residues. CDR1 and CDR2 (germline): MNHNS, SASEGT. In nucleotides, the CDR3 is TGTGCCAGCAGTGAATTTTATCGGGACAGGAGCTACAATGAGCAGTTCTTC. Encoded protein: CASSEFYRDRSYNEQFF.

The V gene is TRBV6-4, the J gene TRBJ2-2; 7 nucleotides align to TRBD1. Unmatched junction bases numbered 7, after V lost 2 bases and J lost 4 bases. The CDR3 length is 16 residues. The germline V gene encodes CDR1 MRHNA and CDR2 SNTAGT. The CDR3 DNA reads as TGTGCCAGCAGTGACACTGGGACAGCCCTCACCGGGGAGCTGTTTTTT. Translation: CASSDTGTALTGELFF.

The chain uses TRBV7-2 and TRBJ1-1, with D possibly being TRBD1 (5 bases). V was clipped by 4 bases and J by 6 bases, with 21 bases between them. CDR3 length: 16 amino acids. Germline V gene lookup returns CDR1 SGHTA and CDR2 FQGNSA. The CDR3 here is CASSSYTTVYGPEAFF. The CDR3 coding sequence is TGTGCCAGCAGCTCCTATACGACAGTCTATGGGCCTGAAGCTTTCTTT.

The chain recombines TRBV5-1 with TRBJ2-7; TRBD2 agrees at 9 bases. The V gene's germline CDR1 is SGHRS and CDR2 YFSETQ. V lost 0 bases to trimming and J lost 1 base; unmatched junction nucleotides: 2. CDR3 length: 15 residues. CDR3 protein: CASSLDSGGSYEQYF. In nucleotides, the CDR3 is TGCGCCAGCAGCTTGGATAGCGGGGGATCCTACGAGCAGTACTTC.

J is TRBJ2-3 and V is TRBV11-2; D remains ambiguous. CDR1 and CDR2 (germline): SGHAT, FQNNGV. This CDR3 is 11 amino acids long. Trimming left V 3 bases short and J 8 bases short, with 6 bases between. In nucleotides, the CDR3 is TGTGCCAGCAGCTTTCCCGGTACGCAGTATTTT. This sequence encodes CASSFPGTQYF.

The chain links TRBV6-5 to TRBJ2-3; 7 positions agree with TRBD1. V dropped 2 bases and J dropped 3; count of bases not matched to a gene: 5. CDR3 length: 15 residues. Germline values: CDR1 MNHEY, CDR2 SVGAGI. CDR3 region: CASSYGRGRTDTQYF. CDR3 coding DNA: TGTGCCAGCAGTTACGGAAGGGGGCGTACAGATACGCAGTATTTT.

The rearrangement links TRBV5-4 to TRBJ2-1; TRBD2 matches 11 bases. V lost 4 bases and J lost 7; bases outside the gene matches: 13. Germline V gene lookup returns CDR1 SGHNT and CDR2 YYREEE (reference sequence). CDR3 length: 17 amino acids. The DNA for the CDR3 is TGTGCCAGCAGCCCGCCGTTAGCGGGGGGGCAATTGAATGAGCAGTTCTTC. Protein: CASSPPLAGGQLNEQFF.

Notes on this clone: A junction end diverges from the germline sequence, so it may reflect a read error. J is TRBJ2-1 and V is TRBV7-9; 9 bases are a match to TRBD1. The CDR3 length is 15 residues. Germline loops: CDR1 SEHNR, CDR2 FQNEAQ (reference sequence). CDR3 region: CSSTPTGGLGGEQFF. Here the CDR3 DNA reads TGTTCCAGCACCCCGACAGGGGGGTTGGGGGGTGAGCAGTTCTTC.

The chain links TRBV28 to TRBJ2-5; D is unclear. The CDR3 contains 15 residues. Germline assignment: CDR1 MDHEN and CDR2 SYDVKM. Trimming pared 2 bases from V and 4 bases from J, leaving 14 bases between. CDR3 sequence (DNA): TGTGCCAGCAGTTTAAGGCAGGATGGTGGAGAGACCCAGTACTTC. It codes for CASSLRQDGGETQYF.

This clone was picked up one time. The CDR3 sequence is CASSQDTGSSYNEQFF. CDR3 sequence (DNA): TGCGCCAGCAGCCAAGATACAGGTAGCTCCTACAATGAGCAGTTCTTC. The chain uses TRBV4-3 and TRBJ2-1, with D possibly being TRBD1 (5 bases). This CDR3 is built from 16 residues. Trimming removed 0 bases at V and 0 bases at J, with 9 bases between. In germline, CDR1 is LGHNA, CDR2 YSLEER.

The chain employs TRBV5-1 and TRBJ2-3; D might be TRBD2 (6 bases). The CDR3 consists of 15 residues. Germline V CDR1 and CDR2: SGHRS, YFSETQ. The V gene lost 0 bases and the J gene lost 2 bases, with 10 bases spanning the gap. Here the CDR3 reads CASSLGGAITDTQYF. The CDR3 DNA sequence: TGCGCCAGCAGCTTGGGCGGGGCGATCACAGATACGCAGTATTTT.

The chain carries TRBV10-2 and TRBJ2-1, with D possibly being TRBD1 (5 bases). V shed 4 bases and J shed 4 bases, with 8 bases lying between them. The CDR3 runs 13 residues. The germline gives CDR1 WSHSY, CDR2 SAAADI. CDR3 in amino acids: CASSGTGYNEQFF. In DNA, the CDR3 is TGCGCCAGCAGTGGTACAGGATACAATGAGCAGTTCTTC.